This TCR beta chain was found in a study of cytomegalovirus exposure and HLA in healthy donors. About the research overall: Falling in the Caucasian-associated ancestry cluster were about 83% of 300 to 500 genotyped donors.

The CDR3 covers 14 residues. The V and J ends lost 3 bases and 4 bases respectively, with 15 bases between them. Germline values: CDR1 GTSNPN, CDR2 SVGIG (reference sequence). Study results and limitations: Researchers left out some V segments, among them TRBV6-2 and TRBV6-3, as indistinguishable.

A few counts support this clone. The target antigen is unknown. PCR primers comprised 60 Vbeta and 13 Jbeta primers. The repertoire was sequenced with immunoSEQ multiplex PCR; TCRdb's copy has only in-frame clones and lacks some. This table holds about 120,000 clones, around 70% found once. Sequences were obtained from PBMCs. This chain uses TRBV30 with TRBJ1-1, with no clear D. The receptor comes from a man aged 40-55 years in good health and CMV-seropositive. The CDR3 reads CAWSSGLPSTEAFF. DNA for the CDR3: TGTGCCTGGAGCTCAGGACTACCGTCCACTGAAGCTTTCTTT. The entire variable domain, with the rest obtained from reference TRBV30 and TRBJ1-1, is as follows: SQTIHQWPATLVQPVGSPLSLECTVEGTSNPNLYWYRQAAGRGLQLLFYSVGIGQISSEVPQNLSASRPQDRQFILSSKKLLLSDSGFYLCAWSSGLPSTEAFFGQGTRLTVV.